Listed here are 24 T cell receptor beta chains from one sample, sequenced in a study of T cell changes during pregnancy in multiple sclerosis. Generated by immunoSEQ multiplex PCR, the TCRdb table keeps only in-frame clones and is missing some. The sample has about 24,000 clones; under 95% are singletons. The sequencing here drew on CD8+ T cells from peripheral blood mononuclear cells, taken in the third trimester of pregnancy. The receptor set was obtained from a female donor in good health, enrolled as a control in a pregnancy study.

This clone was seen once. The chain has TRBV28 and TRBJ2-3; 10 bases are a match to TRBD2. Germline V gives CDR1 MDHEN, CDR2 SYDVKM. J was trimmed by 11 bases and V by 2 bases; bases with no gene match: 7. The CDR3 is made up of 14 amino acids. The CDR3 sequence: CASSLRTSGGGQYF. CDR3 coding DNA: TGTGCCAGCAGTTTAAGGACTAGCGGAGGGGGGCAGTATTTT.

The chain is built from TRBV30 and TRBJ2-7, with 7 bases aligning to TRBD1. The ends lost 2 bases at V and 2 bases at J; junction bases unmatched: 9. The CDR3 extends over 15 amino acids. In germline, CDR1 is GTSNPN, CDR2 SVGIG (reference sequence). The CDR3 loop is CAWSTRDRWAYEQYF. CDR3 coding DNA: TGTGCCTGGAGTACCCGGGACAGATGGGCCTACGAGCAGTACTTC. The variable domain in full, with the rest retrieved from reference TRBV30 and TRBJ2-7, is SQTIHQWPATLVQPVGSPLSLECTVEGTSNPNLYWYRQAAGRGLQLLFYSVGIGQISSEVPQNLSASRPQDRQFILSSKKLLLSDSGFYLCAWSTRDRWAYEQYFGPGTRLTVT.

This clone appeared a single time. The J gene is TRBJ2-3, the V gene TRBV28; a weak D match, TRBD2 (5 bases). V lost 2 bases and J lost 0, with 9 bases in between. The V gene's germline CDR1 is MDHEN and CDR2 SYDVKM. The CDR3 is 15 residues long. Here the CDR3 DNA reads TGTGCCAGCAGTTTAGTGACGGGGAGCACAGATACGCAGTATTTT. Translating it yields CASSLVTGSTDTQYF.

This chain uses TRBV7-8 with TRBJ2-1, with no clear D. Trimming took off 0 bases at V and 2 bases at J, with 11 bases between the two ends. Germline V gene lookup returns CDR1 SGHVS and CDR2 FQNEAQ. CDR3 length: 16 amino acids. For the CDR3, the DNA is TGTGCCAGCAGCTTAGCGCTGGCAGTTCCCTACAATGAGCAGTTCTTC. Translating gives CASSLALAVPYNEQFF.

The chain has TRBV7-9 and TRBJ1-3, with D unresolved. Germline-derived CDR1 and CDR2 are SEHNR and FQNEAQ (reference sequence). V was trimmed by 4 bases and J by 9 bases, leaving 22 bases between them. This CDR3 is 16 amino acids long. The CDR3 spells CASSSRITVGVRTIYF. DNA of the CDR3: TGTGCCAGCAGCTCGAGAATCACAGTGGGCGTCCGCACCATATATTTT.

The table lists this clone with a few counts. CDR3 bases: TGTGCCAGCAGTTTGACAGGGGCGAACACCGGGGAGCTGTTTTTT. Amino acids: CASSLTGANTGELFF. V gene TRBV6-4 combines with J gene TRBJ2-2; 8 bases are a match to TRBD1. This CDR3 has 15 residues. The germline gives CDR1 MRHNA, CDR2 SNTAGT. Trimming took 5 bases from V and 0 from J; bases not matched to a gene: 2.

This clone turned up a few times. V gene TRBV13 combines with J gene TRBJ2-7; TRBD2 matches 11 bases. In germline, CDR1 is PRHDT, CDR2 FYEKMQ (reference sequence). This CDR3 comprises 15 residues. Trimming removed 5 bases from V and 4 bases from J; junction bases left unmatched: 7. CDR3 sequence (DNA): TGTGCCAGCAGCATATTGACTAGCGGGAATTACGAGCAGTACTTC. Amino acid sequence: CASSILTSGNYEQYF.

A single count supports this clone. Other DNA sequences in the same sample also yield this CDR3. The V call is TRBV11-2, the J call TRBJ2-7, with 7 bases that match TRBD1. After removal of 5 bases from V and 3 bases from J, the junction contained 4 bases not matched to a gene. Germline loops: CDR1 SGHAT, CDR2 FQNNGV. The CDR3 is 13 residues long. The DNA for the CDR3 is TGTGCCAGCAGCCTGGGACAGTACTACGAGCAGTACTTC. Its protein product is CASSLGQYYEQYF.

The V and J genes are TRBV13 and TRBJ1-1; D not certain. The germline CDR1 and CDR2 sequences are PRHDT and FYEKMQ (reference sequence). The V gene lost 6 bases and the J gene lost 9 bases, with 17 bases spanning the gap. The CDR3 runs to 13 residues. The CDR3 sequence is CASSPAPEAKAFF. CDR3 nucleotide sequence: TGTGCCAGCAGTCCTGCACCCGAGGCGAAAGCTTTCTTT.

The chain joins TRBV6-5 to TRBJ1-1; perhaps TRBD1 as D (5 bases). Looked up from germline, CDR1 is MNHEY and CDR2 is SVGAGI. The CDR3 extends over 14 amino acids. The V and J ends lost 8 bases and 0 bases respectively, with 13 bases between them. The CDR3 coding sequence is TGTGCCAGCTACGAAGCAGGGCTGAACACTGAAGCTTTCTTT. This gives the protein CASYEAGLNTEAFF.

The chain has TRBV6-5 and TRBJ1-6, with D tentatively TRBD1 (6 bases). This CDR3 is built from 15 residues. Germline CDR1 is MNHEY and CDR2 is SVGAGI. Deletions cut 7 bases from V and 10 bases from J, with 20 bases between. The CDR3 sequence: CASTLVDRTNSPLHF. The CDR3, as DNA: TGTGCCAGCACCCTCGTCGACAGGACGAACTCACCCCTCCACTTT.

This chain joins TRBV7-2 and TRBJ2-1; weak D call: TRBD2 (5 bases). The germline V and J ends were trimmed by 2 bases and 4 bases, with 12 bases remaining between them. The CDR3 sequence is 15 residues long. Germline CDR1 SGHTA, CDR2 FQGNSA. This CDR3 reads CASSLFPAAYNEQFF. The CDR3 bases are TGTGCCAGCAGCTTATTCCCAGCGGCTTACAATGAGCAGTTCTTC.

The chain is built from TRBV28 and TRBJ2-2; a weak D match, TRBD1 (6 bases). Germline V gives CDR1 MDHEN, CDR2 SYDVKM. Trimming left V 2 bases short and J 7 bases short, with 17 bases between. This CDR3 contains 16 residues. The CDR3 protein is CASSLPLTGYGGELFF. The CDR3 DNA follows: TGTGCCAGCAGTTTACCCCTGACAGGCTATGGCGGGGAGCTGTTTTTT.

The chain uses TRBV5-6 and TRBJ1-1, with 7 nucleotides matching TRBD1. Germline trimming cut 4 bases from V and 7 bases from J; bases unmatched to any gene: 7. Germline-derived CDR1 and CDR2 are SGHDT and YYEEEE. This CDR3 has 13 amino acids. The CDR3 protein is CASSPGDSIEAFF. The CDR3 nucleotides read TGTGCCAGCAGCCCGGGGGACAGTATTGAAGCTTTCTTT.

The chain is built from TRBV5-1 and TRBJ1-2, with 9 bases aligning to TRBD1. In germline, CDR1 is SGHRS, CDR2 YFSETQ. The CDR3 consists of 14 residues. V dropped 0 bases and J dropped 7; count of bases not matched to a gene: 4. CDR3 bases: TGCGCCAGCAGCTTGGAGGGACAGGGAAGTGGCTACACCTTC. Residues: CASSLEGQGSGYTF.

The V and J genes are TRBV27 and TRBJ2-1; D might be TRBD2 (6 bases). Germline V gives CDR1 MNHEY, CDR2 SMNVEV (reference sequence). The CDR3 covers 14 residues. Trimming took 3 bases from V and 7 from J, leaving 13 bases between them. CDR3 sequence: CASSFWDSGNEQFF. CDR3 nucleotide sequence: TGTGCCAGCAGTTTTTGGGACTCTGGGAATGAGCAGTTCTTC.

This clone was observed a few times. The chain joins TRBV20-1 to TRBJ1-2; the D is unclear. Germline CDR1 and CDR2: DFQATT and SNEGSKA (reference sequence). The CDR3 runs to 9 residues. CDR3 protein: CTPGYGYTF. CDR3 in DNA: TGCACCCCCGGTTATGGCTACACCTTC.

Here the CDR3 DNA reads TGCAGCGTTGGAAAGGTTCAGGGGGCGGACTACAATGAGCAGTTCTTC. It encodes CSVGKVQGADYNEQFF. The gene calls are TRBV29-1 and TRBJ2-1; the match to TRBD1 covers 8 bases. CDR3 length: 16 residues. V lost 4 bases, J lost 3 bases, and 11 bases stayed unmatched. The germline V gene has CDR1 SQVTM and CDR2 ANQGSEA.

The chain joins TRBV2 to TRBJ2-2; D may be TRBD2 (6 bases). V was trimmed by 6 bases and J by 4 bases, leaving 15 bases between them. Germline V gene lookup returns CDR1 SNHLY and CDR2 FYNNEI. The CDR3 is 15 amino acids. The CDR3 nucleotides are TGTGCCAGCAGGCTGCCCGGGAGTGGCACCGGGGAGCTGTTTTTT. Its protein product is CASRLPGSGTGELFF.

The chain uses TRBV5-4 and TRBJ2-2, with D possibly being TRBD2 (5 bases). Germline V gene sequence: CDR1 SGHNT, CDR2 YYREEE (reference sequence). This CDR3 region has 16 residues. The V and J ends lost 0 bases and 1 base respectively, with 10 bases between them. CDR3 nucleotide sequence: TGTGCCAGCAGCTTGGAGGCAGGACTGAACACCGGGGAGCTGTTTTTT. Residues: CASSLEAGLNTGELFF.

The chain links TRBV5-1 to TRBJ2-1; 8 positions agree with TRBD2. V lost 0 bases, J lost 0 bases, and 14 bases stayed unmatched. Germline-derived CDR1 and CDR2 are SGHRS and YFSETQ. CDR3 size: 20 residues. This CDR3 is CASSLGVLTSAISSYNEQFF. In nucleotides, the CDR3 is TGCGCCAGCAGCTTGGGGGTCTTGACTAGCGCTATCAGCTCCTACAATGAGCAGTTCTTC. The full variable domain, in which reference TRBV5-1 and TRBJ2-1 provide the parts outside the CDR3, is KAGVTQTPRYLIKTRGQQVTLSCSPISGHRSVSWYQQTPGQGLQFLFEYFSETQRNKGNFPGRFSGRQFSNSRSEMNVSTLELGDSALYLCASSLGVLTSAISSYNEQFFGPGTRLTVL.

This clone is medium-sized (0.01 to 0.1%). V is TRBV5-1 and J is TRBJ1-1; TRBD1 agrees at 10 bases. The CDR3 has 15 residues. CDR1 is SGHRS and CDR2 is YFSETQ in the germline V gene. V shed 3 bases, J shed 1 base, and the junction held 3 bases outside the gene matches. The CDR3 sequence: CASSWRTGGNTEAFF. As DNA, the CDR3 is TGCGCCAGCAGCTGGAGGACAGGGGGGAACACTGAAGCTTTCTTT.

This chain joins TRBV28 and TRBJ2-7, with D unclear. Germline V gene data show CDR1 as MDHEN and CDR2 as SYDVKM. Trimming pared 5 bases from V and 1 base from J, leaving 15 bases between. This CDR3 has 15 amino acids. The CDR3 DNA follows: TGTGCCAGCAGTCCGAGACTTAGTCCTTCCTACGAGCAGTACTTC. It specifies CASSPRLSPSYEQYF.

The V gene is TRBV7-9, the J gene TRBJ1-1; TRBD1 might be the D (5 bases). Germline V CDR1 and CDR2: SEHNR, FQNEAQ (reference sequence). V lost 3 bases and J lost 3, with 8 bases in between. The CDR3 is made up of 13 amino acids. Here the CDR3 reads CASSFGGDTEAFF. In DNA form, the CDR3 reads TGTGCCAGCAGCTTCGGGGGGGACACTGAAGCTTTCTTT.